Listed below are T cell receptor beta chains from one sample, sequenced in a study of shared clonotypes between healthy human individuals. Assay used: immunoSEQ multiplex PCR; TCRdb lists only in-frame clones, some missing. The top ten hold 0.36% of the sample, which has 1.6 million or so clones, 98% seen once. The sample taken for sequencing was naive CD4+ T cells sorted from blood. Receptors originate from a man aged 25 to 45 in good health. Both conserved end residues are part of each CDR3. D genes are given only for firm matches. Rows may omit the clone size; those that give it use once, few, many or a size class.

>TRBV19|TRBJ2-7|-|TRBD2
TGTGCCAGTACCCCGGGGCTAGCGGGCGCGTATCCTTACGAGCAGTACTTC
CASTPGLAGAYPYEQYF
>TRBV5-5|TRBJ1-1|-|-
TGTGCCAGCGGCCGAATGAACACTGAAGCTTTCTTT
CASGRMNTEAFF
>TRBV6-5|TRBJ2-7|-|TRBD2
TGTGCCAGCCGTCCTAGCGGGACGTACGAGCAGTACTTC
CASRPSGTYEQYF
>TRBV5-5|TRBJ2-7|-|-
TGTGCCAGCAGTTTGAACAGGTTAGGGAGGTACGAGCAGTACTTC
CASSLNRLGRYEQYF
>TRBV7-9|TRBJ2-1|-|TRBD2
TGTGCCAGCAGCTTAGGAGCGGGAGGCTACAATGAGCAGTTCTTC
CASSLGAGGYNEQFF
>TRBV10-3|TRBJ2-7|-|TRBD2
TGTGCCATCACCCAACTAGCGGGAGGTGCTTCCGAGCAGTACTTC
CAITQLAGGASEQYF
>TRBV19|TRBJ1-5|-|-
TGTGCCAGTAGGGCGTCGGGGTCGCGCAATCAGCCCCAGCATTTT
CASRASGSRNQPQHF
>TRBV5-1|TRBJ2-3|-|TRBD1
TGCGCCAGCAGCAGGGGACAGGCGGAACCAGATACGCAGTATTTT
CASSRGQAEPDTQYF
>TRBV5-1|TRBJ2-3|-|-
TGCGCCAGCAGCCGGGCCTCTGGGGCGTTCACAGATACGCAGTATTTT
CASSRASGAFTDTQYF
>TRBV9|TRBJ1-1|-|TRBD1
TGTGCCAGCAGCGTGACAGGGAGGACTGAAGCTTTCTTT
CASSVTGRTEAFF
>TRBV18|TRBJ2-5|-|TRBD2
TGTGCCAGCTCACCGTTAGCGGGAGGACGGGGGGACCAAGAGACCCAGTACTTC
CASSPLAGGRGDQETQYF
>TRBV10-1|TRBJ1-5|-|-
TGCGCCAGCAGTGAGACGGGGAATCAGCCCCAGCATTTT
CASSETGNQPQHF
>TRBV11-2|TRBJ2-2|-|-
TGTGCCAGCAGCTTACGCCCAGGGACGACCGGGGAGCTGTTTTTT
CASSLRPGTTGELFF
>TRBV28|TRBJ1-2|-|-
TGTGCCAGCAGTTTGTGGGGGTATGGCTACACCTTC
CASSLWGYGYTF
>TRBV18|TRBJ1-1|-|-
TGTGCCAGCTCACCACCAGTGAACACTGAAGCTTTCTTT
CASSPPVNTEAFF
>TRBV7-2|TRBJ2-2|once|TRBD2
TGTGCCAGCAGCTTAGGGGGGACTAACGGGGAGCTGTTTTTT
CASSLGGTNGELFF
>TRBV6-5|TRBJ1-2|-|-
TGTGCCAGCAGTCCTAATTTGTTAACCTATGGCTACACCTTC
CASSPNLLTYGYTF
>TRBV6-5|TRBJ1-5|-|TRBD1
TGTGCCAGCAGTTACCGGACAGGGAATCAGCCCCAGCATTTT
CASSYRTGNQPQHF
>TRBV5-1|TRBJ2-2|-|TRBD2
TGCGCCAGCAGCTTAGCGGGATCCACCGGGGAGCTGTTTTTT
CASSLAGSTGELFF
>TRBV7-8|TRBJ2-1|-|TRBD2
TGTGCCAGCAGCTCGCGACTAGCGGGAGGGCCCTTTAATGAGCAGTTCTTC
CASSSRLAGGPFNEQFF
>TRBV6-6|TRBJ2-3|-|-
TGTGCCAGCAGTCTCCTAACAGATACGCAGTATTTT
CASSLLTDTQYF
>TRBV4-1|TRBJ2-7|-|-
TGCGCCAGCAGCCAACGGACCTCCGGGGTTGGGTCCTACGAGCAGTACTTC
CASSQRTSGVGSYEQYF
>TRBV7-9|TRBJ2-2|-|-
TGTGCCAGCAGCTTAGCCAGTTCCGGGGAGCTGTTTTTT
CASSLASSGELFF
>TRBV30|TRBJ2-7|-|TRBD2
TGTGCCTGGAGGCAGACTAGCTTCGAGCAGTACTTC
CAWRQTSFEQYF
>TRBV18|TRBJ1-2|-|-
TGTGCCAGCTCACCAAGGAAGGGCCTCGAAAGTGGCTACACCTTC
CASSPRKGLESGYTF
>TRBV6-4|TRBJ2-5|-|TRBD1
TGTGCCAGCAGACTACAGGGGACGGAGACCCAGTACTTC
CASRLQGTETQYF
>TRBV29-1|TRBJ1-1|-|-
TGCAGCGTTGGGGACGGCCTTATGAACACTGAAGCTTTCTTT
CSVGDGLMNTEAFF
>TRBV14|TRBJ1-2|-|-
TGTGCCAGCAGCCCTAAACCTGCCTGGAGCTATGGCTACACCTTC
CASSPKPAWSYGYTF
>TRBV19|TRBJ2-7|-|TRBD2
TGTGCCAGTAGAGATGGCGGGAGGGCCTCCGAGCAGTACTTC
CASRDGGRASEQYF
>TRBV18|TRBJ2-3|-|-
TGTGCCAGCTCACCGGGGCCCACAGATACGCAGTATTTT
CASSPGPTDTQYF
>TRBV18|TRBJ2-7|-|TRBD1
TGTGCCAGCTCACCACGGCCCTCCGGGACAGCAACCTACGAGCAGTACTTC
CASSPRPSGTATYEQYF
>TRBV7-7|TRBJ2-2|-|-
TGTGCCAGCAGCTCCGCCCTGGGGGAGCTGTTTTTT
CASSSALGELFF
>TRBV5-4|TRBJ2-5|-|TRBD2
TGTGCCAGCAGCCCCCCTGGGGGGAGGGATCACGAGACCCAGTACTTC
CASSPPGGRDHETQYF
>TRBV29-1|TRBJ1-2|-|-
TGCAGCGTTGAAATTGGTGGTATTGGGGGTGGGGACTATGGCTACACCTTC
CSVEIGGIGGGDYGYTF
>TRBV7-2|TRBJ2-7|-|-
TGTGCCAGCAGCCGCAACTCCTACGAGCAGTACTTC
CASSRNSYEQYF
>TRBV10-2|TRBJ1-4|-|TRBD1
TGCGCCAGCAGTGAGATACCGACAGGGATTGGGGAAAAACTGTTTTTT
CASSEIPTGIGEKLFF
>TRBV6-7|TRBJ2-3|-|-
TGTGCCAGCAGTTACTCGATCTTAGAGGGGGGAGGACCCACAGATACGCAGTATTTT
CASSYSILEGGGPTDTQYF